The T cell receptor beta chain under discussion was sequenced for a study of cytomegalovirus exposure and HLA in healthy donors. Study outcomes and limitations: Further analysis, carried out later, found HLA-associated TCR beta chains more clonally expanded than equally common other chains. The only immune exposure information that was available was CMV serostatus. Being productive about 87% or about 30% of the time was typical of most TCR beta V segments in an earlier analysis. The HLA-A and HLA-B alleles of most subjects were reportedly predicted accurately from TCR beta sequences.

This clone was recorded a few times. Its specificity is not known. Trimming shortened V by 10 bases and J by 6 bases, and 10 bases separated the two germline ends. The germline V gene encodes CDR1 SNHLY and CDR2 FYNNEI. The CDR3 consists of 11 residues. 13 Jbeta primers and 60 Vbeta primers were used for the PCR. Assay: immunoSEQ multiplex PCR; the TCRdb copy retains only in-frame clones and omits some. The table includes about 82,000 clones, about 70% detected once. Sequencing used PBMCs. The source of this sequence is a woman between 45 and 65 years old in good health and CMV-seropositive. This chain links TRBV2 with TRBJ2-1; D remains ambiguous. The CDR3 DNA reads TGTGCCACCGTACAGCTCAATGAGCAGTTCTTC. Translation: CATVQLNEQFF.